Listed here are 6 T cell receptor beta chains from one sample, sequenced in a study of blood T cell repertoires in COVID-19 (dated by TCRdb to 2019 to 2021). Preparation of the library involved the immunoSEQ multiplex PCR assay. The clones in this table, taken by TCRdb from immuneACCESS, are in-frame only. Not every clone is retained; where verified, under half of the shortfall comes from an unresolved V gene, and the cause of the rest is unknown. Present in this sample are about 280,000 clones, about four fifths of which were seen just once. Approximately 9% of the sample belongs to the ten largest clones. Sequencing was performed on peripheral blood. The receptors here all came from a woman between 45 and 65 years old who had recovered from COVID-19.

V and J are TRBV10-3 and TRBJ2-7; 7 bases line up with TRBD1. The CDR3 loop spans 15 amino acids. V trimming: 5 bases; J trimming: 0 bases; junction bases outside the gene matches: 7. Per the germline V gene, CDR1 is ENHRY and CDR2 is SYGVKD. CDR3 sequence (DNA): TGTGCCATCAGTTGGGACAGCCGGAGCTCCTACGAGCAGTACTTC. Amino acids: CAISWDSRSSYEQYF.

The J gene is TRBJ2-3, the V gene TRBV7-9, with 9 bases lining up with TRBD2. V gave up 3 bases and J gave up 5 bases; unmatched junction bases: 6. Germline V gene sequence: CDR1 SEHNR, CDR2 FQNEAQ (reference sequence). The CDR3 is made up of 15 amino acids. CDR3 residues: CASSFSQREVDTQYF. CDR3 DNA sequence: TGTGCCAGCAGCTTTAGTCAGCGGGAGGTAGATACGCAGTATTTT.

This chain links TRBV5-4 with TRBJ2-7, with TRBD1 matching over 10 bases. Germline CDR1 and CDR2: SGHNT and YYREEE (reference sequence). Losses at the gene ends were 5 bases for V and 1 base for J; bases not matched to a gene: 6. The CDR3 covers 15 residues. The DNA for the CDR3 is TGTGCCAGCAGTATGAGGGACAGGGGTTCCTACGAGCAGTACTTC. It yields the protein CASSMRDRGSYEQYF.

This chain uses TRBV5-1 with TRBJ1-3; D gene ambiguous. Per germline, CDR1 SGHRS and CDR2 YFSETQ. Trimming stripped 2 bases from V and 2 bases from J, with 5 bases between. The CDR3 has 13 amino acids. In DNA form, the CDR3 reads TGCGCCAGCAGCTTTAGTCCTGGAAACACCATATATTTT. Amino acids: CASSFSPGNTIYF.

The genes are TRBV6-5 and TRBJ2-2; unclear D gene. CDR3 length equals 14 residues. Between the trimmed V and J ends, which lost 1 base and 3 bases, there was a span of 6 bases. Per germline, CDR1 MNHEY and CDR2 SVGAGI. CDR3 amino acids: CASSYFGDTGELFF. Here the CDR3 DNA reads TGTGCCAGCAGTTACTTCGGTGACACCGGGGAGCTGTTTTTT.

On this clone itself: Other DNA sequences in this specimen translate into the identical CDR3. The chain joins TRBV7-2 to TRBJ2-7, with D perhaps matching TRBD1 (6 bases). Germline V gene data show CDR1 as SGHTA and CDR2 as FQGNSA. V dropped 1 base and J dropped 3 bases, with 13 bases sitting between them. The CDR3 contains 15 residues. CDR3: CASSLVRGRGYEQYF. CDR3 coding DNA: TGTGCCAGCAGCTTAGTCAGGGGCCGGGGCTACGAGCAGTACTTC.